These 2 T cell receptor beta chains were all obtained from the same sample, sequenced in a study of cytomegalovirus exposure and HLA in healthy donors. In the PCR, 60 Vbeta and 13 Jbeta primers were used. Measured with immunoSEQ multiplex PCR; TCRdb has only the in-frame clones, and not every one. The sample lists 200,000 or so clones, around 76% seen once, with 0.63% in the top ten. Sequencing input: PBMCs. Every receptor here comes from a man in his late teens or twenties in good health and CMV-seronegative.

The V gene is TRBV4-2, the J gene TRBJ2-2; TRBD1 aligns across 10 bases. CDR1 and CDR2 (germline): LGHNA, YNFKEQ. This CDR3 region has 17 residues. V lost 5 bases and J lost 1; bases outside the gene matches: 7. CDR3 coding DNA: TGTGCCAGCAGCTATCGGACAGGGGGAGGGAACACCGGGGAGCTGTTTTTT. This codes for CASSYRTGGGNTGELFF.

This clone was seen more than once but under ten times. CDR3 in amino acids: CASSGLAGGEETQYF. The CDR3 DNA sequence: TGTGCCAGCAGCGGACTAGCGGGAGGGGAAGAGACCCAGTACTTC. The gene calls are TRBV4-2 and TRBJ2-5, with 15 bases that match TRBD2. This CDR3 is 15 amino acids long. Germline values: CDR1 LGHNA, CDR2 YNFKEQ. Trimming removed 5 bases from V and 3 bases from J; junction bases left unmatched: 1.